Listed here are 10 T cell receptor beta chains from one sample, sequenced in a study of blood T cell repertoires in COVID-19. The repertoire was sequenced with immunoSEQ multiplex PCR; TCRdb's copy has only in-frame clones and lacks some. The sample lists fewer than 300,000 clones, approximately 90% occurring once. The sample consisted of peripheral blood. These receptors all come from a woman in her forties or fifties with COVID-19, enrolled during active disease.

This clone was seen only once. The rearrangement links TRBV6-5 to TRBJ2-7; TRBD2 matches at 10 bases. The end of the DNA is better explained by TRBJ2-1, so the J call may be wrong. This CDR3 comprises 15 residues. Looked up from germline, CDR1 is MNHEY and CDR2 is SVGAGI. The CDR3 loop is CASRPGTSAGNEQFF. The CDR3 DNA is TGTGCCAGCAGACCCGGGACTAGCGCGGGCAATGAGCAGTTCTTC.

The V gene is TRBV11-2, the J gene TRBJ2-1; 8 bases agree with TRBD2. The germline V gene encodes CDR1 SGHAT and CDR2 FQNNGV. This CDR3 has 18 amino acids. V shed 3 bases and J 4 bases; nucleotides not matched to a gene: 14. In DNA form, the CDR3 reads TGTGCCAGCAGCTTGGCTCACTCAGCGGGAGTAGGGTACAATGAGCAGTTCTTC. This gives the protein CASSLAHSAGVGYNEQFF.

The chain carries TRBV2 and TRBJ1-1; D not certain. CDR3 length: 13 amino acids. V was shortened by 7 bases and J by 0 bases, with 9 bases between the two germline ends. CDR1 SNHLY and CDR2 FYNNEI come from the germline V gene. DNA of the CDR3: TGTGCCAGCACCCCTCCCCTGAACACTGAAGCTTTCTTT. Its translation: CASTPPLNTEAFF.

This clone was counted a few times. This chain joins TRBV5-6 and TRBJ1-2; no clear D gene. Looked up from germline, CDR1 is SGHDT and CDR2 is YYEEEE. V was cut by 6 bases and J by 3 bases, with 15 bases left in between. This CDR3 is built from 14 residues. CDR3 nucleotide sequence: TGTGCCAGCACCTTCCTTACGGTCGACTATGGCTACACCTTC. Protein product: CASTFLTVDYGYTF.

This sequence joins TRBV27 and TRBJ2-2; D gene uncertain. Germline V gives CDR1 MNHEY, CDR2 SMNVEV (reference sequence). This CDR3 is built from 15 residues. The V and J ends lost 1 base and 3 bases respectively, with 9 bases between them. In DNA, the CDR3 is TGTGCCAGCAGTTTATTCGAGCCCCACACCGGGGAGCTGTTTTTT. Protein product: CASSLFEPHTGELFF.

The chain carries TRBV4-2 and TRBJ2-1; D unresolved. The CDR3 is 17 residues long. Germline V gene sequence: CDR1 LGHNA, CDR2 YNFKEQ. Trimming took off 1 base at V and 3 bases at J, with 16 bases between the two ends. CDR3 region: CASSQGSSRDYYNEQFF. The CDR3 region has the DNA TGTGCCAGCAGCCAAGGCTCGTCTAGAGATTACTACAATGAGCAGTTCTTC.

The chain is built from TRBV4-2 and TRBJ2-2; 8 bases line up with TRBD1. The germline CDR1 and CDR2 sequences are LGHNA and YNFKEQ. The CDR3 totals 18 residues. V lost 2 bases and J lost 2; bases outside the gene matches: 10. CDR3 sequence reads: CASSQFGQGAVNTGELFF. The CDR3 nucleotides are TGTGCCAGCAGCCAATTCGGACAGGGCGCAGTTAACACCGGGGAGCTGTTTTTT.

This chain uses TRBV14 with TRBJ2-7, with TRBD1 identical over 8 bases. This CDR3 contains 15 residues. J was trimmed by 5 bases and V by 4 bases; bases with no gene match: 10. Germline values: CDR1 SGHDN, CDR2 FVKESK. This CDR3 is CASSRLGQGKDEQYF. CDR3 bases: TGTGCCAGCAGCCGCTTAGGACAGGGTAAAGACGAGCAGTACTTC.

This clone was detected only a few times. The chain uses TRBV6-6 and TRBJ1-1; 8 bases map to TRBD1. Germline V gene sequence: CDR1 MNHNY, CDR2 SVGAGI (reference sequence). The CDR3 runs to 14 residues. The trim removed 5 bases at V and 6 bases at J, leaving 8 bases unmatched. The chain's CDR3 is CASSPDRAGPEAFF. CDR3 nucleotide sequence: TGTGCCAGCAGTCCGGACAGGGCCGGGCCTGAAGCTTTCTTT.

The rearrangement uses TRBV11-2 and TRBJ1-4, with D perhaps TRBD1 (6 bases). The CDR3 has 14 amino acids. Germline CDR1 is SGHAT and CDR2 is FQNNGV. V gave up 5 bases and J gave up 0 bases, with 7 bases separating them. The CDR3, as DNA: TGTGCCAGCAGCGGACAGCCAACTAATGAAAAACTGTTTTTT. Protein: CASSGQPTNEKLFF. The full variable domain, its missing parts supplied by reference TRBV11-2 and TRBJ1-4, is EAGVAQSPRYKIIEKRQSVAFWCNPISGHATLYWYQQILGQGPKLLIQFQNNGVVDDSQLPKDRFSAERLKGVDSTLKIQPAKLEDSAVYLCASSGQPTNEKLFFGSGTQLSVL.